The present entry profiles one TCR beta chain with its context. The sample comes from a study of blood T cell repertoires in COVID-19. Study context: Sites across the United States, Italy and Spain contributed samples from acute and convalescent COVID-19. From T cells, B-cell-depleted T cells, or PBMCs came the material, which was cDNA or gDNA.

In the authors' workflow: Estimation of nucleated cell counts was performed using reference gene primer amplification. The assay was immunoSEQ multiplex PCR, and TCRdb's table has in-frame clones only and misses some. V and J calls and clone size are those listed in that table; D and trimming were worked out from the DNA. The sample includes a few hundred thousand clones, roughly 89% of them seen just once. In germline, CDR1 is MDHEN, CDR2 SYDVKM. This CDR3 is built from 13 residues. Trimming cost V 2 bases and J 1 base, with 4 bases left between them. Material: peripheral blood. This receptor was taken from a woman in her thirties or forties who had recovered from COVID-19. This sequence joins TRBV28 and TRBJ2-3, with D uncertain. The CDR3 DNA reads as TGTGCCAGCAGTTTAGTAGGCACAGATACGCAGTATTTT. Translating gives CASSLVGTDTQYF.